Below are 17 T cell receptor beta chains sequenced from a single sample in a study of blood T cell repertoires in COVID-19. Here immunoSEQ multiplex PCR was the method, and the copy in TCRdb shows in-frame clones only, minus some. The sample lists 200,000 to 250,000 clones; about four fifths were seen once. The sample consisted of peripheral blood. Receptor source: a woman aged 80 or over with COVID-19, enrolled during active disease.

DNA for the CDR3: TGTGCCAGCAGCGTAGGGTTCAGCGCAGACCCACAAGAGACCCAGTACTTC. Encoded protein: CASSVGFSADPQETQYF. V gene TRBV9 combines with J gene TRBJ2-5, with D unresolved. The CDR3 has 17 amino acids. Per germline, CDR1 SGDLS and CDR2 YYNGEE. Between the trimmed V and J ends, which lost 0 bases and 2 bases, there was a span of 17 bases.

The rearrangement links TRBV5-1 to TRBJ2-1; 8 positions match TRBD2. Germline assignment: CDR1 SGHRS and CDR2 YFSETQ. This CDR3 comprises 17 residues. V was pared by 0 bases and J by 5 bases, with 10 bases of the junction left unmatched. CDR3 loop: CASSLVMMGSGNNEQFF. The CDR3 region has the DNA TGCGCCAGCAGCTTGGTAATGATGGGTAGCGGGAACAATGAGCAGTTCTTC.

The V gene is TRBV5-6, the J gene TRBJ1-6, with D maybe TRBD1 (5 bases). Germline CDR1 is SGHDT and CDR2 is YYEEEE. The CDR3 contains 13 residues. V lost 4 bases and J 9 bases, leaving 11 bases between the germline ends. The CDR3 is CASSLRQTSPLHF. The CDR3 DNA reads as TGTGCCAGCAGCCTACGACAGACTTCACCCCTCCACTTT. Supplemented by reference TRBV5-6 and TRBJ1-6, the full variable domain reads DAGVTQSPTHLIKTRGQQVTLRCSPKSGHDTVSWYQQALGQGPQFIFQYYEEEERQRGNFPDRFSGHQFPNYSSELNVNALLLGDSALYLCASSLRQTSPLHFGNGTRLTVT.

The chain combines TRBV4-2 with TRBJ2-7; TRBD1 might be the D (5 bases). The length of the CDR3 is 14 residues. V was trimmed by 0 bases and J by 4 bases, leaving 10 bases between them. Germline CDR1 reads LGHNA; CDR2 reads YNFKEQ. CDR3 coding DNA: TGTGCCAGCAGCCAAGAAAAGGGGCGGTACGAGCAGTACTTC. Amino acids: CASSQEKGRYEQYF.

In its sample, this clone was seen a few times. DNA for the CDR3: TGCGCCAGCAGCCCGGGTGGAACTAGCGGGACCGAGCAGTACTTC. Translating it yields CASSPGGTSGTEQYF. The chain recombines TRBV5-1 with TRBJ2-7; TRBD2 agrees at 10 bases. The junction had 10 bases not matched to a gene; V was cut back by 4 bases and J by 6 bases. The germline V gene has CDR1 SGHRS and CDR2 YFSETQ. The CDR3 runs 15 residues.

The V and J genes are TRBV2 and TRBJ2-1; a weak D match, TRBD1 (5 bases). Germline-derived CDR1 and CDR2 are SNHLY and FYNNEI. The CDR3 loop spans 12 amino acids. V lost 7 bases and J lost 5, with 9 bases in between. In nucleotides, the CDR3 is TGTGCCAGCACCAAAGGGGACAATGAGCAGTTCTTC. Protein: CASTKGDNEQFF.

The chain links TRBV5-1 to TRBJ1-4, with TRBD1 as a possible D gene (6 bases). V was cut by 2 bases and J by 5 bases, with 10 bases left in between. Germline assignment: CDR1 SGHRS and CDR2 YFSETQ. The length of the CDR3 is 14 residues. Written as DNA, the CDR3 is TGCGCCAGCAGCTTAGAGGGACAAAATGAAAAACTGTTTTTT. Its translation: CASSLEGQNEKLFF.

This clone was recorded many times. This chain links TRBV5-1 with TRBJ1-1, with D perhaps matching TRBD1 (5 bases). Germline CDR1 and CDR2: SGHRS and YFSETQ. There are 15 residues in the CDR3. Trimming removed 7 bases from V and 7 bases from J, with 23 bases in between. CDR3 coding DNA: TGCGCCAGCGGTAAAAAGACAGCTCTCGGCGGTGAAGCTTTCTTT. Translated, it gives CASGKKTALGGEAFF.

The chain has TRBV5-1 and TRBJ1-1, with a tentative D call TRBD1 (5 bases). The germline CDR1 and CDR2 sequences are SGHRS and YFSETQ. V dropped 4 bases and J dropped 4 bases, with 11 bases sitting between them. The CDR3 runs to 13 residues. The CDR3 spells CASSNGRGTEAFF. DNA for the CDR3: TGCGCCAGCAGCAATGGTAGGGGCACTGAAGCTTTCTTT.

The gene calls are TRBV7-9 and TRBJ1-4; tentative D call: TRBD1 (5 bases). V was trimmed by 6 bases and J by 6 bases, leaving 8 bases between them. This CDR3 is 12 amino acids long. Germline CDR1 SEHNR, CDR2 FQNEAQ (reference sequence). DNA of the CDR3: TGTGCCAGCAGGGCGGGGGATGAAAAACTGTTTTTT. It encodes CASRAGDEKLFF.

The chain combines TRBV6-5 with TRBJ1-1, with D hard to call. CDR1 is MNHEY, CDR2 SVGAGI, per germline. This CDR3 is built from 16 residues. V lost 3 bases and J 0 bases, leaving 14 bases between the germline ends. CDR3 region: CASSYVGGRMNTEAFF. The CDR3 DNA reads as TGTGCCAGCAGTTATGTGGGAGGGAGGATGAACACTGAAGCTTTCTTT.

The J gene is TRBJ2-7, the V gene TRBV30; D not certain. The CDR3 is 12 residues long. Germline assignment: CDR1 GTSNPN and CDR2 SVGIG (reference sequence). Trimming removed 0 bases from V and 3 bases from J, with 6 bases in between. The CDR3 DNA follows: TGTGCCTGGAGTGTAACGGGCTACGAGCAGTACTTC. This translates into CAWSVTGYEQYF.

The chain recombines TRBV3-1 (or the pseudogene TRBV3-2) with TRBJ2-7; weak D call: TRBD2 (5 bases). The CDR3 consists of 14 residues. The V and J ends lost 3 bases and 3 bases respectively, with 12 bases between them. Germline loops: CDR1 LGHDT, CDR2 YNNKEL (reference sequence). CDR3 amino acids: CASSHTDYIYEQYF. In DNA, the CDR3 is TGTGCCAGCAGCCACACAGACTATATCTACGAGCAGTACTTC.

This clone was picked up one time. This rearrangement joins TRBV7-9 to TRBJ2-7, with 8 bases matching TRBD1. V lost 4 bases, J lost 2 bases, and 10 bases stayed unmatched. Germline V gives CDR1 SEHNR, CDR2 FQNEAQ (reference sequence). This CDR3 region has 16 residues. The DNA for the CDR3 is TGTGCCAGCAGCTACACTTCCGGGACAGGCCCCTACGAGCAGTACTTC. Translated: CASSYTSGTGPYEQYF.

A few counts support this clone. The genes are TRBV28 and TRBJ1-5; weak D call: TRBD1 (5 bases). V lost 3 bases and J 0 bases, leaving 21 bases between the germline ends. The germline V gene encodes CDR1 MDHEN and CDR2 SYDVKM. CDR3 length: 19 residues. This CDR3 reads CASSFRSWGGFRSNQPQHF. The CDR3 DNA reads TGTGCCAGCAGTTTTCGGAGCTGGGGGGGTTTCCGTAGCAATCAGCCCCAGCATTTT.

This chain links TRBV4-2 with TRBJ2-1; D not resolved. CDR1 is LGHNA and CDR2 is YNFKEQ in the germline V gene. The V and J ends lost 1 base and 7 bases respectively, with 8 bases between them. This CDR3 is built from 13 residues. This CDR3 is CASSQVAENEQFF. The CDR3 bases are TGTGCCAGCAGCCAAGTTGCTGAGAATGAGCAGTTCTTC.

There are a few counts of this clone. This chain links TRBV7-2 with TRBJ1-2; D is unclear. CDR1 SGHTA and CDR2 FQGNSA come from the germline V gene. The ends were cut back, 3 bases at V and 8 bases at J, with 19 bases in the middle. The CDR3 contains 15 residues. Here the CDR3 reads CASSFLQSPALGYTF. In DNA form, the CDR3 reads TGTGCCAGCAGCTTTTTACAGTCACCCGCCCTCGGCTACACCTTC.